Sequencing of this TCR beta chain was carried out in a study of T-cell memory formation after mild COVID-19. Findings and caveats of the study: Contracting clones from day 15 to 85 had balanced CD4/CD8; later expanders favoured CD4+.

Trimming took off 3 bases at V and 2 bases at J, with 13 bases between the two ends. This CDR3 comprises 15 residues. Barcoded TCR alpha and TCR beta cDNA libraries with UMIs came from 5'RACE using constant-segment primers. TCRdb recomputed calls from the 5' RACE reads with MiXCR, one row per CDR3 protein. The data hold approximately 190,000 distinct CDR3 sequences, with roughly 18% observed a single time. Concerning this clonotype: Antigen specificity is unknown.

The sequencing input was PBMCs or a T cell subset sorted from them (not recorded which). The sequence came from an adult woman who had mild COVID-19 (a few samples of this study predate the infection). Cell type and time point are not known. J is TRBJ1-2 and V is TRBV12-3 or TRBV12-4, with D maybe TRBD1 (5 bases). CDR3 in amino acids: CASSFSRAPNYGYTF. CDR3 bases: TGTGCCAGCAGTTTTAGCAGGGCTCCCAACTATGGCTACACCTTC.